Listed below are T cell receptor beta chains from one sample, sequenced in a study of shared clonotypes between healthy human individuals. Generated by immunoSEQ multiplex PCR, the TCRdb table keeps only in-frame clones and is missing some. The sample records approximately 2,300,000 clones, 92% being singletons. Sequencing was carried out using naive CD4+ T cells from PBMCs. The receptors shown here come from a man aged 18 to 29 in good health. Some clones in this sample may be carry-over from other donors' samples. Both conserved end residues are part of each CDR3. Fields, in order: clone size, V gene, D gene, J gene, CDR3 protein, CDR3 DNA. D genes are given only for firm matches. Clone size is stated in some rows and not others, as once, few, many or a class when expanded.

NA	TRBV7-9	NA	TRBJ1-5	CASSAQEYQPQHF	TGTGCCAGCAGCGCCCAGGAGTATCAGCCCCAGCATTTT
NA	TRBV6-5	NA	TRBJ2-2	CASSQYRVETGELFF	TGTGCCAGCAGCCAATACAGGGTAGAGACCGGGGAGCTGTTTTTT
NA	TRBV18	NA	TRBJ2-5	CASSLGTADQETQYF	TGTGCCAGCTCACTCGGTACAGCCGACCAAGAGACCCAGTACTTC
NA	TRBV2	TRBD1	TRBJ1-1	CASSMDRPETTEAFF	TGTGCCAGCAGTATGGACAGGCCGGAGACCACTGAAGCTTTCTTT
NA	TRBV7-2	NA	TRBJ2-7	CASSLDQVSEQYF	TGTGCCAGCAGCTTAGACCAGGTCTCCGAGCAGTACTTC
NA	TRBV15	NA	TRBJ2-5	CATSRDLAEETQYF	TGTGCCACCAGCAGAGATCTAGCAGAAGAGACCCAGTACTTC
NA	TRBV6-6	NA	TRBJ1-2	CASSYSVGYTF	TGTGCCAGCAGTTACTCGGTTGGCTACACCTTC
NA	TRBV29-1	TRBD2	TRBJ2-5	CSARTGTTSGEQYF	TGCAGCGCCAGAACCGGGACTACCAGCGGGGAGCAGTACTTC
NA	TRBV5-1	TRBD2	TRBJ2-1	CASMDGSGGQWIGEQFF	TGCGCCAGCATGGACGGATCGGGAGGGCAATGGATAGGTGAGCAGTTCTTC
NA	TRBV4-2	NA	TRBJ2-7	CASSQARENEQYF	TGTGCCAGCAGCCAAGCCAGGGAAAACGAGCAGTACTTC
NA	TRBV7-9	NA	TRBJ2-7	CASSPTGARTYEQYF	TGTGCCAGCAGCCCTACCGGGGCCCGGACCTACGAGCAGTACTTC
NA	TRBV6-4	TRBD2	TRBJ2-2	CASSDSPILAGVTGELFF	TGTGCCAGCAGTGACTCCCCGATTCTAGCGGGGGTAACCGGGGAGCTGTTTTTT
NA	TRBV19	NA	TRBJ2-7	CASSSQRGSYEQYF	TGTGCCAGTAGTTCACAAAGGGGGAGTTACGAGCAGTACTTC
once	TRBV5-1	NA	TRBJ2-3	CASSLAYPLLTDTQYF	TGCGCCAGCAGCTTGGCATACCCCTTACTAACAGATACGCAGTATTTT
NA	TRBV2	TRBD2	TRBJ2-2	CASSLEALAGEGGELFF	TGTGCCAGCAGTCTTGAGGCACTAGCGGGAGAAGGCGGGGAGCTGTTTTTT
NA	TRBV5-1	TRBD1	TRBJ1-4	CASSPGTGTNEKLFF	TGCGCCAGCAGCCCCGGGACAGGGACTAATGAAAAACTGTTTTTT
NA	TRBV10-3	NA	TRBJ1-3	CACRGRDTIYF	TGTGCCTGCAGGGGCAGGGACACCATATATTTT
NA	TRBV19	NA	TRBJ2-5	CASSPPGRGETQYF	TGTGCCAGTAGTCCCCCGGGACGAGGAGAGACCCAGTACTTC
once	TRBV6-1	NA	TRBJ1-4	CASSELVATNEKLFF	TGTGCCAGCAGTGAATTGGTGGCAACTAATGAAAAACTGTTTTTT
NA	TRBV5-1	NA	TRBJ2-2	CASSYSRQTGELFF	TGCGCCAGCAGCTACAGCAGGCAAACCGGGGAGCTGTTTTTT
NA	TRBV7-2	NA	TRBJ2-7	CASGTTYEQYF	TGTGCCAGCGGAACAACCTACGAGCAGTACTTC
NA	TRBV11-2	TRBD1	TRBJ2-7	CASSVDRGRREQYF	TGTGCCAGCAGCGTGGACAGGGGGCGCCGCGAGCAGTACTTC
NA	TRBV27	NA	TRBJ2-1	CASSSYGRVLEQFF	TGTGCCAGCAGTTCATATGGCAGGGTTTTGGAGCAGTTCTTC
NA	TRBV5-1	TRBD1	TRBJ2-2	CASSLVTGAGGELFF	TGCGCCAGCAGCTTGGTAACAGGGGCCGGCGGGGAGCTGTTTTTT
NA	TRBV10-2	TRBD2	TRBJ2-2	CASLPASGEAGTGELFF	TGCGCCAGCCTCCCGGCTAGCGGGGAAGCAGGCACCGGGGAGCTGTTTTTT
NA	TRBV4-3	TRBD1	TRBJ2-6	CASSQGTGAGANVLTF	TGCGCCAGCAGCCAGGGGACAGGGGCCGGGGCCAACGTCCTGACTTTC
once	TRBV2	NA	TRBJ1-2	CATSLVGQTNGYTF	TGTGCCACCTCCCTAGTGGGACAAACGAATGGCTACACCTTC
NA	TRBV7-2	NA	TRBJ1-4	CASSPDTGSNEKLFF	TGTGCCAGCAGCCCCGATACGGGTTCTAATGAAAAACTGTTTTTT
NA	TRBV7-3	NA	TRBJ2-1	CASSLLDTPSEQFF	TGTGCCAGCAGCTTATTAGACACCCCCAGTGAGCAGTTCTTC
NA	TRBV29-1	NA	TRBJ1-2	CSVFPSGAGVGYTF	TGCAGCGTCTTCCCCAGTGGGGCAGGGGTAGGCTACACCTTC
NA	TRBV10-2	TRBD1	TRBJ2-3	CASSPQGATDTQYF	TGCGCCAGCAGTCCCCAGGGGGCCACAGATACGCAGTATTTT
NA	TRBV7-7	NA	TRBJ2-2	CASSRNRETGELFF	TGTGCCAGCAGCCGGAACAGGGAAACCGGGGAGCTGTTTTTT
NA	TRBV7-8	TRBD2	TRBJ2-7	CASSLLSLAGNYEQYF	TGTGCCAGCAGCTTATTATCCCTAGCGGGGAACTACGAGCAGTACTTC
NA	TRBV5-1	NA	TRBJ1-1	CASSVGVGVNTEAFF	TGCGCCAGCAGCGTTGGAGTAGGGGTGAACACTGAAGCTTTCTTT
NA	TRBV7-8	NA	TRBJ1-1	CASSLNEARRFSNTEAFF	TGTGCCAGCAGCTTAAATGAGGCCAGGCGTTTTTCGAACACTGAAGCTTTCTTT
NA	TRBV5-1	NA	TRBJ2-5	CASSLFSPPRGLETQYF	TGCGCCAGCAGCTTGTTCTCCCCACCGAGGGGTTTGGAGACCCAGTACTTC
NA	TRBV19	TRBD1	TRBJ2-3	CASSIDMGTGLDNRTDTQYF	TGTGCCAGTAGTATAGATATGGGGACAGGGCTGGACAACCGCACAGATACGCAGTATTTT
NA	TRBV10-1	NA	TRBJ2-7	CASAKNRDTEQYF	TGCGCCAGCGCCAAAAACCGGGACACCGAGCAGTACTTC
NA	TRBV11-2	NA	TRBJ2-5	CASSFLAHQETQYF	TGTGCCAGCAGCTTCCTAGCACACCAAGAGACCCAGTACTTC
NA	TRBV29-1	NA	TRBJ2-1	CSVEFAWEDEQFF	TGCAGCGTTGAATTTGCGTGGGAGGATGAGCAGTTCTTC
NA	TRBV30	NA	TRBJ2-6	CAWTSIRPNVLTF	TGTGCCTGGACCTCCATCCGGCCCAACGTCCTGACTTTC
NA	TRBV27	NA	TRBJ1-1	CASNLGPGTEAFF	TGTGCCAGCAACCTAGGGCCGGGGACTGAAGCTTTCTTT
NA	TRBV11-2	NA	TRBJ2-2	CASSLWGRNTGELFF	TGTGCCAGCAGCTTATGGGGGCGTAACACCGGGGAGCTGTTTTTT
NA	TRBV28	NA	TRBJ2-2	CASSLPGRPTGELFF	TGTGCCAGCAGCCTCCCGGGCCGACCTACCGGGGAGCTGTTTTTT
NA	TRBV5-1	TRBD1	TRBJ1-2	CASSPGQGQTHTF	TGCGCCAGCAGCCCGGGACAGGGGCAGACGCACACCTTC